A single sample gave rise to the 10 T cell receptor beta chains below, sequenced in a study of blood T cell repertoires in COVID-19 (dated by TCRdb to between 2020 and 2021). Library preparation employed the immunoSEQ multiplex PCR assay. Held by TCRdb, this immuneACCESS table contains in-frame sequences only and omits some clones. Under half of the omission traces to an unresolved V gene where checked; the cause of the rest is unknown. The table for this sample lists some 490,000 clones; 80% to 90% of them were counted only once. Approximately 2.9% of the sample lies in the top ten. The sample was peripheral blood. The origin of the receptors is a human donor in a cohort sampled during active COVID-19.

The V gene is TRBV30, the J gene TRBJ1-2; a weak D match, TRBD1 (6 bases). Germline V gene lookup returns CDR1 GTSNPN and CDR2 SVGIG (reference sequence). With 5 bases removed from V and 8 bases from J, the gap between germline ends came to 15 bases. This CDR3 comprises 12 residues. The CDR3 DNA sequence: TGTGCCTGGGTTGAAGGACAGTGGGGCTACACCTTC. Its protein is CAWVEGQWGYTF.

The V gene is TRBV19, the J gene TRBJ1-5; tentatively, D is TRBD1 (5 bases). CDR3 length: 16 amino acids. From germline, CDR1 is LNHDA and CDR2 SQIVND (reference sequence). The V end lost 4 bases, the J end lost 9 bases, and 22 bases lay between the germline ends. The CDR3 loop is CASSTIPTQVPRPQHF. In DNA, the CDR3 is TGTGCCAGTAGTACTATTCCGACACAGGTACCGAGGCCCCAGCATTTT.

The chain uses TRBV7-8 and TRBJ1-1; no definite D call. Trimming stripped 2 bases from V and 4 bases from J, with 14 bases between. Germline assignment: CDR1 SGHVS and CDR2 FQNEAQ. The CDR3 is 15 residues long. CDR3 DNA: TGTGCCAGCAGCTTATCTGGGTACGGAGGCACTGAAGCTTTCTTT. Its translation is CASSLSGYGGTEAFF.

This chain connects TRBV7-9 to TRBJ1-5; D remains unclear. Per germline, CDR1 SEHNR and CDR2 FQNEAQ (reference sequence). CDR3 length: 14 amino acids. V was trimmed by 3 bases and J by 6 bases, leaving 12 bases between them. CDR3 coding DNA: TGTGCCAGCAGCTTTGCAGGAGCGGCTCAGCCCCAGCATTTT. It specifies CASSFAGAAQPQHF.

The chain combines TRBV7-9 with TRBJ2-1; perhaps TRBD2 as D (5 bases). The V and J ends lost 3 bases and 4 bases respectively, with 16 bases between them. The CDR3 is made up of 16 amino acids. Germline V gives CDR1 SEHNR, CDR2 FQNEAQ (reference sequence). The CDR3 spells CASSFGGSDRYNEQFF. CDR3 sequence (DNA): TGTGCCAGCAGCTTTGGAGGCAGTGATAGATACAATGAGCAGTTCTTC.

The chain has TRBV6-2 or TRBV6-3 and TRBJ1-2, with TRBD1 matching over 7 bases. V was clipped by 4 bases and J by 4 bases; unmatched bases: 9. The CDR3 loop spans 15 amino acids. The germline gives CDR1 MNHEY, CDR2 SVGEGT. CDR3 bases: TGTGCCAGCAGTTCGAACTGGGGACAGTCCTATGGCTACACCTTC. It translates to CASSSNWGQSYGYTF.

The chain has TRBV28 and TRBJ2-3, with D possibly matching TRBD2 (6 bases). CDR1 and CDR2 from the germline V gene are MDHEN and SYDVKM. V lost 5 bases to trimming and J lost 8 bases, with 23 bases between them. The CDR3 runs to 16 residues. CDR3 nucleotides: TGTGCCAGCAGTCTACCGGGACTCCTAGGGCAAGGTACGCAGTATTTT. Amino acid sequence: CASSLPGLLGQGTQYF.

This sequence joins TRBV18 and TRBJ2-2, with 7 bases fitting TRBD1. Germline CDR1 is KGHSH and CDR2 is LQKENI. This CDR3 is 12 amino acids long. With 5 bases clipped from V and 12 bases from J, the junction kept 6 bases outside the gene matches. The CDR3 DNA is TGTGCCAGCTCAGACAGGGTACAGAAGCTGTTTTTT. This codes for CASSDRVQKLFF.

The chain carries TRBV7-2 and TRBJ1-1; D perhaps matches TRBD1 (5 bases). The V gene's germline CDR1 is SGHTA and CDR2 FQGNSA. V shed 2 bases and J shed 0 bases, with 10 bases lying between them. There are 15 residues in the CDR3. CDR3 region: CASSLQTGMNTEAFF. CDR3 sequence (DNA): TGTGCCAGCAGCTTACAAACAGGCATGAACACTGAAGCTTTCTTT.

This chain joins TRBV19 and TRBJ1-4, with unresolved D. In germline, CDR1 is LNHDA, CDR2 SQIVND (reference sequence). The CDR3 runs to 11 residues. Trimming removed 4 bases at V and 14 bases at J, with 11 bases between. In nucleotides, the CDR3 is TGTGCCAGTAGTAACCGCGTGGTCCTGTTTTTT. Translation: CASSNRVVLFF.